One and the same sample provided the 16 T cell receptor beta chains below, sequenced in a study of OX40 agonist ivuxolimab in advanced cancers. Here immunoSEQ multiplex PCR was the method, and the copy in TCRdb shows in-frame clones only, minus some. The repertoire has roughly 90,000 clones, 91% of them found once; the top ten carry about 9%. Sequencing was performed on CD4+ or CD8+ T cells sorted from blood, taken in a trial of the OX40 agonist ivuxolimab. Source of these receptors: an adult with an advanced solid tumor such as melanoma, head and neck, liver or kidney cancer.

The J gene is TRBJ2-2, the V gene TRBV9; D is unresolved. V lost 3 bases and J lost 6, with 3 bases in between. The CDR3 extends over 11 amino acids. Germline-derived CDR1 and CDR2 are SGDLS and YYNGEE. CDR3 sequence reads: CASSEAGELFF. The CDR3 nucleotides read TGTGCCAGCAGCGAAGCCGGGGAGCTGTTTTTT. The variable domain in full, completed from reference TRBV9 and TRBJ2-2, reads DSGVTQTPKHLITATGQRVTLRCSPRSGDLSVYWYQQSLDQGLQFLIQYYNGEERAKGNILERFSAQQFPDLHSELNLSSLELGDSALYFCASSEAGELFFGEGSRLTVL.

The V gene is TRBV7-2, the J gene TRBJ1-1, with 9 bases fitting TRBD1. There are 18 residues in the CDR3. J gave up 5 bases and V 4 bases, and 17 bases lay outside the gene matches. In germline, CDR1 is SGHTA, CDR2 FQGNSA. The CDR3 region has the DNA TGTGCCAGCAGCTCTAAATTACCGGGACAGGGAACTTCTACTGAAGCTTTCTTT. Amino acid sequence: CASSSKLPGQGTSTEAFF.

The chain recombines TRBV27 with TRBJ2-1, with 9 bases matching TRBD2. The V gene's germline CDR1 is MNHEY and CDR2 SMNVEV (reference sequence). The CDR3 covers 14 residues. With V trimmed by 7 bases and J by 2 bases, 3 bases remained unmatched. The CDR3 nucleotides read TGTGCCAGCACTGGCGGGAGGGCCTACAATGAGCAGTTCTTC. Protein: CASTGGRAYNEQFF.

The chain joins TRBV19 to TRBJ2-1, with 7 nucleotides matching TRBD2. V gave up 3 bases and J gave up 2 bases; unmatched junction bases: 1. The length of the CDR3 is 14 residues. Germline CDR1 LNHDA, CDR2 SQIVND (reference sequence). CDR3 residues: CASSMAGAYNEQFF. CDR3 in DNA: TGTGCCAGTAGTATGGCGGGAGCCTACAATGAGCAGTTCTTC.

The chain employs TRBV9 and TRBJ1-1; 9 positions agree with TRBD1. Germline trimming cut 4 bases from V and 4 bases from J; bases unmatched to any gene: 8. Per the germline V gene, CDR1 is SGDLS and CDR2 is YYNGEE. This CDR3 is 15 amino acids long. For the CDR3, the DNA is TGTGCCAGCAGCACGGGGACAGGGTTGGGCACTGAAGCTTTCTTT. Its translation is CASSTGTGLGTEAFF.

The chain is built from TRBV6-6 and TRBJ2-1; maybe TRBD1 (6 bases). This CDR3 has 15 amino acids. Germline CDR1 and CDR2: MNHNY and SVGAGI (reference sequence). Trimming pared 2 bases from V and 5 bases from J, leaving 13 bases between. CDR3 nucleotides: TGTGCCAGCAGTTACCTTGGACAGAAAAACAATGAGCAGTTCTTC. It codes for CASSYLGQKNNEQFF.

This CDR3 reads CASSGRQETQYF. The CDR3 DNA follows: TGTGCCAGCAGTGGTAGACAAGAGACCCAGTACTTC. The chain links TRBV2 to TRBJ2-5; D uncertain. The CDR3 contains 12 residues. Per the germline V gene, CDR1 is SNHLY and CDR2 is FYNNEI. The V gene lost 4 bases and the J gene lost 2 bases, with 5 bases spanning the gap.

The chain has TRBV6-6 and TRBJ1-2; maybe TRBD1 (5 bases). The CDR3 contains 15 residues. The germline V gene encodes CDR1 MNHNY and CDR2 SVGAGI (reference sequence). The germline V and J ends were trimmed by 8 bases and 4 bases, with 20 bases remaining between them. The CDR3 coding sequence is TGTGCCAGCGCCCCTCGTGGGGCCATCTTCTATGGCTACACCTTC. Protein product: CASAPRGAIFYGYTF.

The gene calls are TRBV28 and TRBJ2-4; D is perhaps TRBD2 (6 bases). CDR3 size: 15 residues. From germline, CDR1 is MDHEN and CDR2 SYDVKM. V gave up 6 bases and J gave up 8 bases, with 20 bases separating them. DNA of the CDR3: TGTGCCAGCAGGCCCCAGGGCGGGACGGTAGACATTCAGTACTTC. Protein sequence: CASRPQGGTVDIQYF.

The CDR3 bases are TGTGCCACCAGCAAAGACCGGGATAGCAATCAGCCCCAGCATTTT. It codes for CATSKDRDSNQPQHF. This rearrangement joins TRBV15 to TRBJ1-5; D not certain. Germline V lookup: CDR1 LNHNV, CDR2 YYDKDF (reference sequence). The V and J ends lost 4 bases and 0 bases respectively, with 10 bases between them. This CDR3 contains 15 residues.

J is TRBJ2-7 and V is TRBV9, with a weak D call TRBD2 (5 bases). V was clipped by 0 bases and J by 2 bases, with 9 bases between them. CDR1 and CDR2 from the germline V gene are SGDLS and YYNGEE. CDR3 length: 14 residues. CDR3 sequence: CASSVDWRTYEQYF. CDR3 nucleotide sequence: TGTGCCAGCAGCGTAGATTGGAGGACCTACGAGCAGTACTTC.

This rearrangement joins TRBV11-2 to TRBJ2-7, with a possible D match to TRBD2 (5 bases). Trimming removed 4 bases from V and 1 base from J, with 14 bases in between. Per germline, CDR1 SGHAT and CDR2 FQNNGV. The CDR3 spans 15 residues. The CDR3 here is CASSSLESGSYEQYF. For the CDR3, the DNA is TGTGCCAGCAGCTCACTAGAGTCGGGTTCCTACGAGCAGTACTTC.

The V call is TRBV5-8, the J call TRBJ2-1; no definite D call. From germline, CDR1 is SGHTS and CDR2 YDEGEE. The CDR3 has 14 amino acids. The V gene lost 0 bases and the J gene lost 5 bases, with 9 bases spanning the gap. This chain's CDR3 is CASSLVANDNEQFF. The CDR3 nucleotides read TGTGCCAGCAGCTTGGTGGCGAATGACAATGAGCAGTTCTTC. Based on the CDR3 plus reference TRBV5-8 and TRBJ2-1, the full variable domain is EAGVTQSPTHLIKTRGQQATLRCSPISGHTSVYWYQQALGLGLQFLLWYDEGEERNRGNFPPRFSGRQFPNYSSELNVNALELEDSALYLCASSLVANDNEQFFGPGTRLTVL.

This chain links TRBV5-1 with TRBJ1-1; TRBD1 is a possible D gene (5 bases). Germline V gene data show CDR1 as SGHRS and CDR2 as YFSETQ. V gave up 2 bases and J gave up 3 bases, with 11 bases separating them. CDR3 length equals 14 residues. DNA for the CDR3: TGCGCCAGCAGCTTTGGCGGGGCGGACACTGAAGCTTTCTTT. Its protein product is CASSFGGADTEAFF.

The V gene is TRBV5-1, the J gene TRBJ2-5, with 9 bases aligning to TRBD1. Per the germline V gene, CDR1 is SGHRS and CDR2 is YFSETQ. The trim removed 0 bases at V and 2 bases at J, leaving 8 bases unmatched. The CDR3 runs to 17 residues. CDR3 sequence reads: CASSLAPGTGLQETQYF. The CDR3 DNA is TGCGCCAGCAGCTTGGCACCCGGGACAGGGTTACAAGAGACCCAGTACTTC.

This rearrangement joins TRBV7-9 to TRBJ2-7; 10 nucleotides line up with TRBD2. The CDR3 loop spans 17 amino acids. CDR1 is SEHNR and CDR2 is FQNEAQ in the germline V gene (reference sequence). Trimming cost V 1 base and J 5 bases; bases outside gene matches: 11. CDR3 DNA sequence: TGTGCCAGCAGCTTAGTGGCAGCGGGAGGGCCGTACCACGAGCAGTACTTC. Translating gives CASSLVAAGGPYHEQYF.